Detailed here is one T cell receptor (beta chain). The specificity of this receptor is unknown. No qualities accompany the bases; no much larger clone lies one base away. Participants in the prospective study were aged 18 to 89 years, lived in about two dozen United States geographic areas, and enrolled through a virtual design. Cohort assignment in the prospective study relied on participant-reported clinical history from a screening survey and a study questionnaire. Recovered participants in ImmuneRACE Cohort 3 were defined by two consecutive negative NP/OP PCR tests, clearance by a healthcare professional, or resolution of symptoms. In the prospective study, mobile phlebotomists collected whole blood, serum and a nasopharyngeal or oropharyngeal swab from each participant. Over a roughly two-month period, participants in the prospective study had the option of providing additional blood draws and questionnaires. Before DNA extraction, blood samples from the prospective study were shipped at room temperature or frozen.

After removal of 4 bases from V and 4 bases from J, the junction retains 10 bases not matched to a gene. CDR1 MDHEN and CDR2 SYDVKM are derived from the germline V gene. The CDR3 covers 16 residues, taking in both the cysteine and the phenylalanine. Of the read, only the CDR3 DNA is kept; its 48 bases are in frame from base 1. TCRbeta CDR3 regions were amplified from genomic DNA using the immunoSEQ Assay, a bias-controlled multiplex PCR. The original methods were these. Nucleated cell counts per sample were estimated from amplification of reference gene primers within the assay. To quantify the absolute abundance of each unique TCRbeta CDR3 rearrangement, sequence reads were collapsed and filtered. For each sample, productive Simpson clonality was calculated as the square root of Simpson's diversity index across productive rearrangements. TCRdb stores this immuneACCESS table with in-frame sequences only. Part of the clones is absent; in the studies checked, under half of the shortfall reflects unresolved V genes, and no reason is known for the rest. That table is the source of V, J and clone size, and D and trimming were worked out from the DNA. This sample has 250,000 to 300,000 clones in its table, and 75% to 95% of those were observed once. The ten largest clonotypes hold approximately 1.2% of the sample.

The sample is drawn from a study of blood T cell repertoires in COVID-19 (TCRdb year 2020). Describing the broader study: Samples from collaborators originated in the United States, Italy and Spain and spanned both the acute and convalescent phases of COVID-19. The samples were drawn from the first 160 participants of the ongoing ImmuneRACE study and from 1,254 subjects provided by 6 global collaborators. Where HLA class I and class II types were available, the types were taken from metadata supplied by the sample provider, not from assay-based typing. Deeply sampled blood TCRbeta repertoires from subjects exposed to, actively infected with, or recovered from COVID-19 were included in the dataset. The prospective study material was composed of cDNA or gDNA derived from T cells, B-cell-depleted T cells, or PBMCs. A de-identified subject ID, COVID-19 status, age in years and sex were almost always included in the sample metadata. A freely available public database, intended as a resource for researchers studying the immune response to SARS-CoV-2, is where the repertoires were released. The investigation overall reported the following: The quantity of clinical and demographic metadata differed by source and by participant and was supplied without curation.

Sequences were obtained from PBMCs or T cells enriched from blood (not recorded which). The TCR sequence derives from a woman between 25 and 40 years old who had recovered from COVID-19. Rearrangement joined TRBV28 to TRBJ2-5, and TRBD2 matches 9 of the central bases. CDR3 sequence: CASSYVGGRGRETQYF. The base sequence is TGTGCCAGCAGTTACGTCGGCGGGAGGGGGCGAGAGACCCAGTACTTC.